These 24 T cell receptor beta chains originate from one sample sequenced in a study of T cell changes during pregnancy in multiple sclerosis. Measured with immunoSEQ multiplex PCR; TCRdb has only the in-frame clones, and not every one. The sample holds tens of thousands of clones, about nine tenths seen once. This material consisted of peripheral blood, taken in the first trimester of pregnancy. Receptor source: a female donor in good health, enrolled as a control in a pregnancy study.

The J gene is TRBJ2-3, the V gene TRBV6-4, with D maybe TRBD2 (6 bases). V was shortened by 0 bases and J by 4 bases, with 11 bases between the two germline ends. Germline V gene data show CDR1 as MRHNA and CDR2 as SNTAGT. This CDR3 is 15 amino acids long. CDR3 nucleotides: TGTGCCAGCAGTGACTCGAACGGCGGGGCAGATACGCAGTATTTT. Translating it yields CASSDSNGGADTQYF.

The V gene is TRBV2, the J gene TRBJ2-7, with 10 bases identical to TRBD1. The germline CDR1 and CDR2 sequences are SNHLY and FYNNEI. Losses at the gene ends were 6 bases for V and 7 bases for J; bases not matched to a gene: 9. The CDR3 sequence is 14 residues long. The CDR3 DNA follows: TGTGCCAGCAGGTTAGACAGGGGGCTGCGGGAGCAGTACTTC. Protein product: CASRLDRGLREQYF.

The chain joins TRBV4-2 to TRBJ1-3; D uncertain. The length of the CDR3 is 21 residues. CDR1 is LGHNA and CDR2 is YNFKEQ in the germline V gene. Deletions cut 0 bases from V and 0 bases from J, with 24 bases between. CDR3 bases: TGTGCCAGCAGCCAAGAGAGTTTAGGATCGGGGAGGCTGAGCTCTGGAAACACCATATATTTT. Its translation: CASSQESLGSGRLSSGNTIYF.

The chain couples TRBV5-4 to TRBJ2-1; 11 positions agree with TRBD2. CDR1 and CDR2 (germline): SGHNT, YYREEE (reference sequence). The CDR3 covers 14 residues. The V gene end was trimmed by 2 bases and the J gene end by 6 bases; junction bases not matched to a gene: 1. CDR3 sequence: CASSLGLAGNEQFF. The CDR3 DNA follows: TGTGCCAGCAGCTTAGGACTAGCGGGCAATGAGCAGTTCTTC.

The chain carries TRBV2 and TRBJ1-5; 11 bases map to TRBD1. The CDR3 totals 14 residues. Germline V gene sequence: CDR1 SNHLY, CDR2 FYNNEI. The ends lost 7 bases at V and 4 bases at J; junction bases unmatched: 3. DNA of the CDR3: TGTGCCAGCAAGGGACAGGGGGTGAATCAGCCCCAGCATTTT. Translated, it gives CASKGQGVNQPQHF.

The CDR3 region has the DNA TGTGCCAGCCGGAACCTAGATGGCAATCAGCCCCAGCATTTT. Its protein product is CASRNLDGNQPQHF. The V gene is TRBV2, the J gene TRBJ1-5; D not certain. The CDR3 has 14 amino acids. Trimming pared 8 bases from V and 2 bases from J, leaving 13 bases between. Germline V lookup: CDR1 SNHLY, CDR2 FYNNEI. Full variable domain (remainder filled in from reference TRBV2 and TRBJ1-5): EPEVTQTPSHQVTQMGQEVILRCVPISNHLYFYWYRQILGQKVEFLVSFYNNEISEKSEIFDDQFSVERPDGSNFTLKIRSTKLEDSAMYFCASRNLDGNQPQHFGDGTRLSIL.

The chain employs TRBV30 and TRBJ2-7, with 7 positions matching TRBD1. This CDR3 has 13 amino acids. CDR1 is GTSNPN, CDR2 SVGIG, per germline (reference sequence). The junction had 3 bases not matched to a gene; V was cut back by 3 bases and J by 1 base. The CDR3 sequence: CAWRGGSSYEQYF. CDR3 coding DNA: TGTGCCTGGAGAGGGGGCAGTTCCTACGAGCAGTACTTC.

The J gene is TRBJ2-1, the V gene TRBV4-1; D is perhaps TRBD2 (6 bases). V dropped 1 base and J dropped 3 bases, with 10 bases sitting between them. This CDR3 is 15 amino acids long. Germline CDR1 is MGHRA and CDR2 is YSYEKL. The CDR3 DNA sequence: TGCGCCAGCAGCCAAGTTCGGGGGTTCTACAATGAGCAGTTCTTC. Its translation: CASSQVRGFYNEQFF.

The count of this clone is one. The CDR3 DNA reads as TGTGCCAGTAGTCCGGAGGGTTTATTGAGAGAGACCCAGTACTTC. It codes for CASSPEGLLRETQYF. The chain links TRBV19 to TRBJ2-5; D perhaps matches TRBD2 (6 bases). V lost 5 bases to trimming and J lost 4 bases, with 17 bases between them. CDR1 and CDR2 from the germline V gene are LNHDA and SQIVND (reference sequence). CDR3 length: 15 amino acids.

The chain carries TRBV19 and TRBJ2-5; the D gene is possibly TRBD2 (6 bases). The CDR3 is 13 amino acids. Germline CDR1 is LNHDA and CDR2 is SQIVND (reference sequence). Trimming stripped 6 bases from V and 7 bases from J, with 15 bases between. The CDR3 DNA reads as TGTGCCAGTAGCCCGGTTAGCGGAGGGACCCAGTACTTC. Translation gives CASSPVSGGTQYF.

The rearrangement uses TRBV28 and TRBJ1-2, with TRBD1 as a possible D gene (5 bases). CDR3 length: 14 residues. The germline CDR1 and CDR2 sequences are MDHEN and SYDVKM. Trimming left V 5 bases short and J 6 bases short, with 16 bases between. Here the CDR3 DNA reads TGTGCCAGCAGTCCAGGAGGGACCCCTGATGGCTACACCTTC. It codes for CASSPGGTPDGYTF.

The chain recombines TRBV6-1 with TRBJ2-7; 8 nucleotides align to TRBD2. The CDR3 contains 15 residues. From germline, CDR1 is MNHNS and CDR2 SASEGT. V lost 10 bases to trimming and J lost 1 base; unmatched junction nucleotides: 12. This CDR3 reads CATKVAGGDSYEQYF. In DNA form, the CDR3 reads TGTGCCACCAAAGTCGCCGGGGGGGATTCCTACGAGCAGTACTTC.

The chain uses TRBV25-1 and TRBJ2-2, with D unresolved. This CDR3 contains 14 residues. Germline V gene sequence: CDR1 MGHDK, CDR2 SYGVNS. With 0 bases removed from V and 4 bases from J, the gap between germline ends came to 6 bases. The CDR3: CASSEYPSTGELFF. The CDR3 nucleotides read TGTGCCAGCAGTGAATATCCCTCCACCGGGGAGCTGTTTTTT. The entire variable domain, with the rest obtained from reference TRBV25-1 and TRBJ2-2, is as follows: EADIYQTPRYLVIGTGKKITLECSQTMGHDKMYWYQQDPGMELHLIHYSYGVNSTEKGDLSSESTVSRIRTEHFPLTLESARPSHTSQYLCASSEYPSTGELFFGEGSRLTVL.

The chain links TRBV2 to TRBJ2-7; weak D call: TRBD2 (5 bases). Trimming shortened V by 4 bases and J by 0 bases, and 19 bases separated the two germline ends. Per the germline V gene, CDR1 is SNHLY and CDR2 is FYNNEI. This CDR3 comprises 17 residues. The CDR3 here is CASSVRSRGTDSYEQYF. In DNA form, the CDR3 reads TGTGCCAGCAGTGTTCGGTCTCGGGGAACGGACTCCTACGAGCAGTACTTC.

V gene TRBV2 combines with J gene TRBJ1-2; 9 bases line up with TRBD1. Germline-derived CDR1 and CDR2 are SNHLY and FYNNEI. J gave up 4 bases and V 6 bases, and 0 bases lay outside the gene matches. This CDR3 has 12 amino acids. This CDR3 is CASRDRGYGYTF. CDR3 bases: TGTGCCAGCAGGGACAGGGGCTATGGCTACACCTTC.

The chain carries TRBV15 and TRBJ2-7; 12 bases are shared with TRBD2. Per germline, CDR1 LNHNV and CDR2 YYDKDF (reference sequence). The V segment lost 4 bases and the J segment 6 bases; nucleotides outside the gene matches: 4. The CDR3 sequence is 14 residues long. The CDR3 protein is CATSTPGLAGEQYF. CDR3 nucleotide sequence: TGTGCCACCAGCACACCGGGACTAGCGGGCGAGCAGTACTTC.

The chain uses TRBV11-2 and TRBJ1-1; TRBD1 is a possible D gene (6 bases). Germline CDR1 SGHAT, CDR2 FQNNGV. Deletions cut 5 bases from V and 2 bases from J, with 12 bases between. CDR3 size: 14 residues. CDR3 in amino acids: CASSKRTENTEAFF. The CDR3 DNA sequence: TGTGCCAGCAGCAAACGGACAGAAAACACTGAAGCTTTCTTT.

This chain uses TRBV5-1 with TRBJ2-3; 8 bases are shared with TRBD2. The CDR3 length is 18 residues. With 4 bases clipped from V and 1 base from J, the junction kept 14 bases outside the gene matches. Germline CDR1 and CDR2: SGHRS and YFSETQ. Here the CDR3 reads CASSPGLGGSPGTDTQYF. DNA for the CDR3: TGCGCCAGCAGCCCGGGACTAGGAGGCTCCCCCGGCACAGATACGCAGTATTTT.

J is TRBJ2-5 and V is TRBV5-1; weak D call: TRBD1 (6 bases). V dropped 4 bases and J dropped 3 bases, with 13 bases sitting between them. Per germline, CDR1 SGHRS and CDR2 YFSETQ. This CDR3 comprises 14 residues. The CDR3 loop is CASSRTEFEETQYF. As DNA, the CDR3 is TGCGCCAGCAGCAGGACAGAATTCGAAGAGACCCAGTACTTC.

As DNA, the CDR3 is TGTGCCAGCAGAACCCCAAAGGGGGTCACAGATACGCAGTATTTT. Its translation is CASRTPKGVTDTQYF. The chain recombines TRBV28 with TRBJ2-3, with D possibly being TRBD1 (6 bases). Trimming cost V 6 bases and J 2 bases, with 15 bases left between them. Germline CDR1 is MDHEN and CDR2 is SYDVKM. The CDR3 is 15 amino acids.

The rearrangement links TRBV2 to TRBJ2-7; 10 nucleotides match TRBD1. In germline, CDR1 is SNHLY, CDR2 FYNNEI. This CDR3 spans 14 amino acids. The V gene end was trimmed by 6 bases and the J gene end by 6 bases; junction bases not matched to a gene: 8. In nucleotides, the CDR3 is TGTGCCAGCAGCGGGACAGGGGTTAGAGGCGAGCAGTACTTC. Translated, it gives CASSGTGVRGEQYF.

V and J are TRBV11-2 and TRBJ2-7, with D perhaps matching TRBD2 (5 bases). The CDR3 is made up of 11 amino acids. V lost 6 bases and J 7 bases, leaving 10 bases between the germline ends. Germline assignment: CDR1 SGHAT and CDR2 FQNNGV. Here the CDR3 DNA reads TGTGCCAGCAGAGCCACGGGAGAGCAGTACTTC. This codes for CASRATGEQYF. Full variable domain (remainder filled in from reference TRBV11-2 and TRBJ2-7): EAGVAQSPRYKIIEKRQSVAFWCNPISGHATLYWYQQILGQGPKLLIQFQNNGVVDDSQLPKDRFSAERLKGVDSTLKIQPAKLEDSAVYLCASRATGEQYFGPGTRLTVT.

The V call is TRBV19, the J call TRBJ1-3; 7 bases line up with TRBD1. There are 13 residues in the CDR3. Unmatched junction bases numbered 5, after V lost 4 bases and J lost 8 bases. Germline V gives CDR1 LNHDA, CDR2 SQIVND (reference sequence). DNA for the CDR3: TGTGCCAGTAGTACCCGACAGGGCCACACCATATATTTT. Translated, it gives CASSTRQGHTIYF.

This chain links TRBV12-1 with TRBJ2-1; the table's D call, TRBD2, was not checked against the DNA. TRBV12-1 is annotated as a pseudogene. This CDR3 contains 16 residues. The CDR3 sequence: CASSFNGRNLYNEQFF. CDR3 sequence (DNA): TGTGCCAGCAGCTTTAACGGGAGGAACCTCTACAATGAGCAGTTCTTC.